Listed below are T cell receptor beta chains from one sample, sequenced in a study of cytomegalovirus exposure and HLA in healthy donors. Clones were sequenced by immunoSEQ multiplex PCR, and TCRdb holds only the in-frame ones, with some missing. The sample includes 130,000 or so clones, roughly 75% of them seen just once. Sequencing used PBMCs. These receptors all stem from a man aged 30-40 years in good health and CMV-seronegative. CDR3s include the opening cysteine and the closing phenylalanine or tryptophan. A D gene is named only where the DNA matches it firmly. Clone size is stated in some rows and not others, as once, few, many or a class when expanded.

j_call: TRBJ1-2
clone_size: NA
v_call: TRBV19
d_call: TRBD1
cdr3_nt: TGTGCCAGTAGTACCACAGGGGGTAGCCCATATGGCTACACCTTC
cdr3_aa: CASSTTGGSPYGYTF

j_call: TRBJ1-1
clone_size: NA
v_call: TRBV7-8
d_call: NA
cdr3_nt: TGTGCCAGCAGCCTCTCGGGTAGGCGTGAAGAAGCTTTCTTT
cdr3_aa: CASSLSGRREEAFF

j_call: TRBJ2-1
clone_size: NA
v_call: TRBV27
d_call: TRBD2
cdr3_nt: TGTGCCAGCAGTTTCATCTCTAGCGGGAGGCAAAATGAGCAGTTCTTC
cdr3_aa: CASSFISSGRQNEQFF

j_call: TRBJ1-1
clone_size: NA
v_call: TRBV4-2
d_call: NA
cdr3_nt: TGTGCCAGCAGCCAAGAGGGATCGGGCCAGGGTGAAGCTTTCTTT
cdr3_aa: CASSQEGSGQGEAFF

j_call: TRBJ1-2
clone_size: NA
v_call: TRBV5-1
d_call: NA
cdr3_nt: TGCGCCAGCAGCTTGGTTACAGAAGCTAACTATGGCTACACCTTC
cdr3_aa: CASSLVTEANYGYTF

j_call: TRBJ2-7
clone_size: NA
v_call: TRBV5-4
d_call: NA
cdr3_nt: TGTGCCAGCAGCTTGGAGGCGGGTTCCTACGAGCAGTACTTC
cdr3_aa: CASSLEAGSYEQYF

j_call: TRBJ1-1
clone_size: NA
v_call: TRBV5-4
d_call: TRBD1
cdr3_nt: TGTGCCAGCAGCCTACCAGGACAGGGGAACACTGAAGCTTTCTTT
cdr3_aa: CASSLPGQGNTEAFF

j_call: TRBJ2-3
clone_size: NA
v_call: TRBV29-1
d_call: TRBD2
cdr3_nt: TGCAGCGGTGCTAGCGGGGGGGTCTCAGATACGCAGTATTTT
cdr3_aa: CSGASGGVSDTQYF

j_call: TRBJ2-1
clone_size: once
v_call: TRBV11-2
d_call: TRBD2
cdr3_nt: TGTGCCAGCAGCTTAGCCGCCTGGCGGGAGGACAATGAGCAGTTCTTC
cdr3_aa: CASSLAAWREDNEQFF

j_call: TRBJ2-2
clone_size: NA
v_call: TRBV7-9
d_call: NA
cdr3_nt: TGTGCCAGCAGCTTAGCGTGGACAGCGAACACCGGGGAGCTGTTTTTT
cdr3_aa: CASSLAWTANTGELFF

j_call: TRBJ1-1
clone_size: NA
v_call: TRBV7-9
d_call: TRBD1
cdr3_nt: TGTGCCAGCAGCGGTACCGGGACAGGGGCTGAAGCTTTCTTT
cdr3_aa: CASSGTGTGAEAFF

j_call: TRBJ2-1
clone_size: NA
v_call: TRBV5-1
d_call: TRBD2
cdr3_nt: TGCGCCAGCAGCTCCTTGGCGGGAGTAGGCAATGAGCAGTTCTTC
cdr3_aa: CASSSLAGVGNEQFF

j_call: TRBJ2-7
clone_size: few
v_call: TRBV28
d_call: NA
cdr3_nt: TGTGCCAGCAGTTCCGATTCGACAGACTCCTACGAGCAGTACTTC
cdr3_aa: CASSSDSTDSYEQYF

j_call: TRBJ2-1
clone_size: NA
v_call: TRBV7-9
d_call: NA
cdr3_nt: TGTGCCAGCAGTTCGGACAGCCCTAATGAGCAGTTCTTC
cdr3_aa: CASSSDSPNEQFF

j_call: TRBJ1-2
clone_size: many
v_call: TRBV10-2
d_call: NA
cdr3_nt: TGCGCCAGCAGTGACAGGGATGGCTACACCTTC
cdr3_aa: CASSDRDGYTF

j_call: TRBJ1-2
clone_size: NA
v_call: TRBV7-6
d_call: NA
cdr3_nt: TGTGCCAGCAGCACCCCAGGGGACGAGGGCTACACCTTC
cdr3_aa: CASSTPGDEGYTF

j_call: TRBJ2-7
clone_size: NA
v_call: TRBV7-9
d_call: TRBD2
cdr3_nt: TGTGCCAGCGGTAGCGGGGGGTTTGAGCAGTACTTC
cdr3_aa: CASGSGGFEQYF

j_call: TRBJ1-1
clone_size: NA
v_call: TRBV7-9
d_call: TRBD1
cdr3_nt: TGTGCCAGCAGCTTAGCGGCAGGGGGCACTGAAGCTTTCTTT
cdr3_aa: CASSLAAGGTEAFF

j_call: TRBJ1-1
clone_size: NA
v_call: TRBV27
d_call: NA
cdr3_nt: TGTGCCAGCAGTTTTTCGGTGATGAACACTGAAGCTTTCTTT
cdr3_aa: CASSFSVMNTEAFF

j_call: TRBJ2-7
clone_size: NA
v_call: TRBV7-8
d_call: NA
cdr3_nt: TGTGCCAGCAGCTTAGGACAGCCGGCGGGGATCTACGAGCAGTACTTC
cdr3_aa: CASSLGQPAGIYEQYF

j_call: TRBJ1-2
clone_size: NA
v_call: TRBV27
d_call: TRBD1
cdr3_nt: TGTGCCAGCAGTTTCGGCCAGGGGGCATGGGGCTACACCTTC
cdr3_aa: CASSFGQGAWGYTF

j_call: TRBJ2-1
clone_size: NA
v_call: TRBV15
d_call: NA
cdr3_nt: TGTGCCACCAGCAGAATGGCACGCAATGAGCAGTTCTTC
cdr3_aa: CATSRMARNEQFF

j_call: TRBJ2-2
clone_size: NA
v_call: TRBV27
d_call: NA
cdr3_nt: TGTGCCAGCAGCCCTCGGAGGGGTAACACCGGGGAGCTGTTTTTT
cdr3_aa: CASSPRRGNTGELFF

j_call: TRBJ2-7
clone_size: NA
v_call: TRBV28
d_call: TRBD1
cdr3_nt: TGTGCCAGCAGAGGGACAGGGATCTACGAGCAGTACTTC
cdr3_aa: CASRGTGIYEQYF

j_call: TRBJ1-1
clone_size: NA
v_call: TRBV7-9
d_call: NA
cdr3_nt: TGTGCCAGCAGCTTCCCCGGAGTCACTGAAGCTTTCTTT
cdr3_aa: CASSFPGVTEAFF

j_call: TRBJ2-3
clone_size: NA
v_call: TRBV5-1
d_call: TRBD1
cdr3_nt: TGCGCCAGCAGCTACACAGGGGCGCCCCTGGATACGCAGTATTTT
cdr3_aa: CASSYTGAPLDTQYF

j_call: TRBJ1-4
clone_size: NA
v_call: TRBV2
d_call: NA
cdr3_nt: TGTGCCAGCTCCCGGAGATTTGCAACTAATGAAAAACTGTTTTTT
cdr3_aa: CASSRRFATNEKLFF

j_call: TRBJ2-2
clone_size: NA
v_call: TRBV4-2
d_call: NA
cdr3_nt: TGTGCCAGCAGCGCCATGGAGGGAGACACCGGGGAGCTGTTTTTT
cdr3_aa: CASSAMEGDTGELFF

j_call: TRBJ1-2
clone_size: NA
v_call: TRBV30
d_call: NA
cdr3_nt: TGTGCCTGGATGTCGAAGAGGGCCCAAAGCCCTAACTATGGCTACACCTTC
cdr3_aa: CAWMSKRAQSPNYGYTF

j_call: TRBJ2-3
clone_size: NA
v_call: TRBV7-2
d_call: NA
cdr3_nt: TGTGCCAGCAGCCCGAGATCGACAACCAACACAGATACGCAGTATTTT
cdr3_aa: CASSPRSTTNTDTQYF

j_call: TRBJ2-2
clone_size: NA
v_call: TRBV19
d_call: TRBD1
cdr3_nt: TGTGCCAGTAGTTCGTGGACAGGGGCTGAAACCGGGGAGCTGTTTTTT
cdr3_aa: CASSSWTGAETGELFF

j_call: TRBJ2-5
clone_size: NA
v_call: TRBV5-4
d_call: NA
cdr3_nt: TGTGCCAGCAGCTTTGGGGGCGCGGGCGGGGAGACCCAGTACTTC
cdr3_aa: CASSFGGAGGETQYF

j_call: TRBJ2-3
clone_size: once
v_call: TRBV5-1
d_call: NA
cdr3_nt: TGCGCCAGCAGCGGGGGGGCTGGCACAGATACGCAGTATTTT
cdr3_aa: CASSGGAGTDTQYF

j_call: TRBJ1-1
clone_size: NA
v_call: TRBV27
d_call: TRBD1
cdr3_nt: TGTGCCAGCAGTCGGGACAGAGATTATGAAGCTTTCTTT
cdr3_aa: CASSRDRDYEAFF

j_call: TRBJ1-2
clone_size: NA
v_call: TRBV19
d_call: TRBD1
cdr3_nt: TGTGCCAGTAGCCATCCATCCGGGACAGGGGGCGAAGGCTATGGCTACACCTTC
cdr3_aa: CASSHPSGTGGEGYGYTF

j_call: TRBJ2-5
clone_size: NA
v_call: TRBV28
d_call: NA
cdr3_nt: TGTGCCAGCAGCCAGGGGGGGGGAGCGGGAGCTGAGACCCAGTACTTC
cdr3_aa: CASSQGGGAGAETQYF

j_call: TRBJ2-1
clone_size: NA
v_call: TRBV30
d_call: TRBD2
cdr3_nt: TGTGCCTGGAGCGTCGGGACTAGCGGGAACCATGAGCAGTTCTTC
cdr3_aa: CAWSVGTSGNHEQFF

j_call: TRBJ2-5
clone_size: NA
v_call: TRBV7-2
d_call: NA
cdr3_nt: TGTGCCAGCAGCCTGGACAACCAAGAGACCCAGTACTTC
cdr3_aa: CASSLDNQETQYF

j_call: TRBJ2-5
clone_size: NA
v_call: TRBV15
d_call: TRBD2
cdr3_nt: TGTGCCACCAGCAGAGATCGGGGGGTTCGAGAGACCCAGTACTTC
cdr3_aa: CATSRDRGVRETQYF

j_call: TRBJ2-7
clone_size: NA
v_call: TRBV19
d_call: NA
cdr3_nt: TGTGCCAGTAGCTTTGGCAGCTCCTACGAGCAGTACTTC
cdr3_aa: CASSFGSSYEQYF

j_call: TRBJ1-5
clone_size: few
v_call: TRBV6-1
d_call: NA
cdr3_nt: TGTGCCAGCAGTGAAGGAAGGAGTCAGCCCCAGCATTTT
cdr3_aa: CASSEGRSQPQHF

j_call: TRBJ2-7
clone_size: NA
v_call: TRBV28
d_call: TRBD2
cdr3_nt: TGTGCCAGCAGTTTAGCGGGACTAGCGGGAGCGTCCTACGAGCAGTACTTC
cdr3_aa: CASSLAGLAGASYEQYF

j_call: TRBJ2-1
clone_size: NA
v_call: TRBV2
d_call: NA
cdr3_nt: TGTGCCAGTGTAGCAGAGTACAATGAGCAGTTCTTC
cdr3_aa: CASVAEYNEQFF

j_call: TRBJ1-1
clone_size: NA
v_call: TRBV6-1
d_call: NA
cdr3_nt: TGTGCCAGCAGGATACAGCCGAACACTGAAGCTTTCTTT
cdr3_aa: CASRIQPNTEAFF

j_call: TRBJ2-1
clone_size: NA
v_call: TRBV5-5
d_call: TRBD2
cdr3_nt: TGTGCCAGCAGCTTGGCCCTAGCGGAATACAATGAGCAGTTCTTC
cdr3_aa: CASSLALAEYNEQFF